These 3 T cell receptor beta chains came from one sample sequenced in a study of blood T cell repertoires in COVID-19. The method was immunoSEQ multiplex PCR; TCRdb's version includes in-frame clones alone and lacks a portion of them. The profile shows about 250,000 clones, roughly 80% of them singletons. What was sequenced was PBMCs or T cells enriched from blood (not recorded which). These receptors were collected from a man in his forties who had been exposed to COVID-19.

This chain joins TRBV2 and TRBJ2-5; 8 nucleotides align to TRBD1. This CDR3 spans 14 amino acids. J lost 7 bases, V lost 2 bases, and 6 bases had no gene match. Germline CDR1 is SNHLY and CDR2 is FYNNEI. CDR3 region: CASSEYPTGGTQYF. CDR3 DNA: TGTGCCAGCAGTGAATACCCCACAGGGGGGACCCAGTACTTC.

This chain connects TRBV19 to TRBJ2-7; the match to TRBD1 covers 9 bases. The J segment lost 2 bases and the V segment lost 10 bases, leaving 9 bases of the junction unmatched. The CDR3 is 14 residues long. Germline V gene lookup returns CDR1 LNHDA and CDR2 SQIVND (reference sequence). The CDR3 here is CATSVGQGPYEQYF. The DNA for the CDR3 is TGTGCCACCTCAGTAGGACAGGGGCCCTACGAGCAGTACTTC.

The chain uses TRBV30 and TRBJ2-3; TRBD2 agrees at 9 bases. Germline trimming cut 3 bases from V and 2 bases from J; bases unmatched to any gene: 9. CDR3 length: 16 amino acids. In germline, CDR1 is GTSNPN, CDR2 SVGIG (reference sequence). The CDR3 nucleotides read TGTGCCTGGAGGGTTATGGCGGGAGGGGTCACAGATACGCAGTATTTT. Its protein is CAWRVMAGGVTDTQYF.